Shown below are 32 T cell receptor beta chains from a single sample sequenced in a study of shared clonotypes between healthy human individuals. Sequenced by immunoSEQ multiplex PCR; TCRdb stores in-frame clones only, minus some. Of 1,500,000 or so clones in the sample, approximately 98.5% are singletons; the top ten hold roughly 0.35%. The sample consisted of naive CD4+ T cells sorted from blood. The subset was: CD45RA+ positively selected. Source of these receptors: a man between 25 and 39 years old in good health.

This CDR3 reads CASSLEAGGPTGELFF. The CDR3 nucleotides are TGCGCCAGCAGCTTGGAGGCGGGAGGCCCCACCGGGGAGCTGTTTTTT. The chain has TRBV5-1 and TRBJ2-2; 8 bases agree with TRBD2. The junction had 5 bases not matched to a gene; V was cut back by 0 bases and J by 4 bases. The CDR3 has 16 residues. CDR1 is SGHRS and CDR2 is YFSETQ in the germline V gene.

The chain is built from TRBV6-4 and TRBJ2-1, with 13 bases matching TRBD2. The germline V gene has CDR1 MRHNA and CDR2 SNTAGT. J gave up 8 bases and V 6 bases, and 7 bases lay outside the gene matches. The CDR3 has 15 residues. CDR3 bases: TGTGCCAGCAGCGAACTAGCGGGAGGGGTCCATGAGCAGTTCTTC. The encoded protein is CASSELAGGVHEQFF.

This clone has just one count. This chain connects TRBV7-9 to TRBJ1-1; a possible D gene is TRBD1 (5 bases). The CDR3 sequence is 15 residues long. CDR1 and CDR2 (germline): SEHNR, FQNEAQ (reference sequence). V dropped 5 bases and J dropped 3 bases, with 16 bases sitting between them. The chain's CDR3 is CASSILTLGDTEAFF. In nucleotides, the CDR3 is TGTGCCAGCAGCATCCTCACCCTGGGGGACACTGAAGCTTTCTTT.

This chain uses TRBV7-8 with TRBJ2-2; D unclear. Between the trimmed V and J ends, which lost 0 bases and 2 bases, there was a span of 4 bases. Germline lookup yields CDR1 SGHVS and CDR2 FQNEAQ. CDR3 length equals 14 residues. CDR3 nucleotide sequence: TGTGCCAGCAGCTTAGCGCCCAACACCGGGGAGCTGTTTTTT. This codes for CASSLAPNTGELFF.

The genes are TRBV5-1 and TRBJ2-1; D is ambiguous. Germline values: CDR1 SGHRS, CDR2 YFSETQ. The CDR3 has 15 residues. Trimming cost V 5 bases and J 5 bases, with 17 bases left between them. CDR3 region: CASSLLRAVNNEQFF. In DNA form, the CDR3 reads TGCGCCAGCAGTCTCCTTCGTGCAGTAAACAATGAGCAGTTCTTC.

The chain is built from TRBV7-2 and TRBJ1-1, with D possibly matching TRBD1 (6 bases). Germline CDR1 reads SGHTA; CDR2 reads FQGNSA. CDR3 length equals 14 residues. The ends were cut back, 6 bases at V and 4 bases at J, with 15 bases in the middle. CDR3 protein: CASSPGHTPTEAFF. Written as DNA, the CDR3 is TGTGCCAGCAGTCCGGGACACACGCCCACTGAAGCTTTCTTT. The full variable domain, in which reference TRBV7-2 and TRBJ1-1 provide the parts outside the CDR3, is GAGVSQSPSNKVTEKGKDVELRCDPISGHTALYWYRQSLGQGLEFLIYFQGNSAPDKSGLPSDRFSAERTGGSVSTLTIQRTQQEDSAVYLCASSPGHTPTEAFFGQGTRLTVV.

This sequence joins TRBV18 and TRBJ1-3; D is unresolved. The CDR3 totals 16 residues. Germline values: CDR1 KGHSH, CDR2 LQKENI. The ends were cut back, 4 bases at V and 8 bases at J, with 21 bases in the middle. The CDR3 coding sequence is TGTGCCAGCTCACTAATTGGCGGAGCGTTGGAAGACACCATATATTTT. Translating gives CASSLIGGALEDTIYF.

This sequence joins TRBV4-3 and TRBJ1-4; the D gene is possibly TRBD1 (5 bases). Germline CDR1 reads LGHNA; CDR2 reads YSLEER. The CDR3 is 15 residues long. V was clipped by 4 bases and J by 8 bases, with 17 bases between them. CDR3 in DNA: TGCGCCAGCAGCCGATACAGGACGCTTGGGGAAAAACTGTTTTTT. Encoded protein: CASSRYRTLGEKLFF.

This clone has just one count. The chain recombines TRBV5-4 with TRBJ2-5; possibly TRBD1 for D (5 bases). Per the germline V gene, CDR1 is SGHNT and CDR2 is YYREEE (reference sequence). V was shortened by 1 base and J by 2 bases, with 15 bases between the two germline ends. This CDR3 has 16 amino acids. The CDR3 protein is CASSLWAGSGQETQYF. The DNA for the CDR3 is TGTGCCAGCAGCTTGTGGGCAGGGTCGGGTCAAGAGACCCAGTACTTC.

The CDR3 bases are TGCGCCAGCAGCCAAGTCTCGGGACAACGCTACGAGCAGTACTTC. Its translation is CASSQVSGQRYEQYF. The chain has TRBV4-1 and TRBJ2-7; TRBD1 is a possible D gene (6 bases). The length of the CDR3 is 15 residues. From germline, CDR1 is MGHRA and CDR2 YSYEKL. V gave up 1 base and J gave up 3 bases, with 13 bases separating them.

The chain is built from TRBV28 and TRBJ2-7, with D perhaps matching TRBD1 (5 bases). This CDR3 is 15 amino acids long. V was trimmed by 7 bases and J by 5 bases, leaving 21 bases between them. Germline V gene sequence: CDR1 MDHEN, CDR2 SYDVKM. CDR3 protein: CASTPRLTGGHEQYF. DNA of the CDR3: TGTGCCAGCACCCCGCGGCTCACAGGCGGTCACGAGCAGTACTTC. The full variable domain, its missing parts supplied by reference TRBV28 and TRBJ2-7, is DVKVTQSSRYLVKRTGEKVFLECVQDMDHENMFWYRQDPGLGLRLIYFSYDVKMKEKGDIPEGYSVSREKKERFSLILESASTNQTSMYLCASTPRLTGGHEQYFGPGTRLTVT.

This clone was picked up one time. V is TRBV5-1 and J is TRBJ1-3; 10 bases are shared with TRBD1. CDR1 is SGHRS and CDR2 is YFSETQ in the germline V gene. V dropped 1 base and J dropped 0; count of bases not matched to a gene: 13. The CDR3 runs to 20 residues. The CDR3 spells CASSLFTQTGGYYSGNTIYF. In DNA form, the CDR3 reads TGCGCCAGCAGCTTGTTTACCCAGACAGGGGGCTATTACTCTGGAAACACCATATATTTT.

The chain recombines TRBV6-5 with TRBJ2-3, with unresolved D. Germline V lookup: CDR1 MNHEY, CDR2 SVGAGI. The V end lost 0 bases, the J end lost 2 bases, and 6 bases lay between the germline ends. This CDR3 is built from 14 residues. CDR3 DNA sequence: TGTGCCAGCAGTTACTCGTCTAACACAGATACGCAGTATTTT. This codes for CASSYSSNTDTQYF.

The chain combines TRBV29-1 with TRBJ2-1; 7 bases match TRBD2. Germline CDR1 reads SQVTM; CDR2 reads ANQGSEA. V dropped 7 bases and J dropped 4; count of bases not matched to a gene: 7. This CDR3 contains 13 residues. Written as DNA, the CDR3 is TGCAGCGGGGGGTCTAGCGGATACAATGAGCAGTTCTTC. This codes for CSGGSSGYNEQFF.

The chain joins TRBV11-2 to TRBJ2-3; no reliable D call. V gave up 7 bases and J gave up 3 bases, with 8 bases separating them. CDR3 length: 12 residues. Germline CDR1 is SGHAT and CDR2 is FQNNGV. The CDR3, as DNA: TGTGCCAGCACCAACCCGACAGATACGCAGTATTTT. It is translated as CASTNPTDTQYF.

V usage is TRBV5-8 and J usage is TRBJ1-4; no reliable D call. The CDR3 consists of 15 residues. The V end lost 5 bases, the J end lost 6 bases, and 17 bases lay between the germline ends. CDR1 and CDR2 from the germline V gene are SGHTS and YDEGEE. CDR3 in DNA: TGTGCCAGCAGTACTCGGATTCCCCCCGATGAAAAACTGTTTTTT. It codes for CASSTRIPPDEKLFF.

The chain joins TRBV7-9 to TRBJ2-5, with 7 bases matching TRBD1. The germline gives CDR1 SEHNR, CDR2 FQNEAQ (reference sequence). V dropped 7 bases and J dropped 2; count of bases not matched to a gene: 7. This CDR3 is 14 amino acids long. The CDR3 nucleotides read TGTGCCAGCACCGGGGACAGAAGGCAAGAGACCCAGTACTTC. Translated: CASTGDRRQETQYF. Based on the CDR3 plus reference TRBV7-9 and TRBJ2-5, the full variable domain is DTGVSQNPRHKITKRGQNVTFRCDPISEHNRLYWYRQTLGQGPEFLTYFQNEAQLEKSRLLSDRFSAERPKGSFSTLEIQRTEQGDSAMYLCASTGDRRQETQYFGPGTRLLVL.

In its sample, this clone was seen once. This specimen includes other DNA sequences encoding the same CDR3. The chain recombines TRBV29-1 with TRBJ2-1; D remains unclear. The CDR3 length is 10 residues. Germline loops: CDR1 SQVTM, CDR2 ANQGSEA. Deletions cut 6 bases from V and 7 bases from J, with 7 bases between. The CDR3 loop reads CSVSDNEQFF. DNA for the CDR3: TGCAGCGTCTCGGATAATGAGCAGTTCTTC.

This rearrangement joins TRBV6-1 to TRBJ2-7; no definite D call. V lost 0 bases, J lost 6 bases, and 9 bases lay in between. CDR1 is MNHNS, CDR2 SASEGT, per germline. This CDR3 is 13 amino acids long. Here the CDR3 reads CASSEATQVEQYF. The CDR3 coding sequence is TGTGCCAGCAGTGAAGCGACCCAGGTCGAGCAGTACTTC.

The chain combines TRBV13 with TRBJ2-3; D ambiguous. Trimming shortened V by 2 bases and J by 1 base, and 7 bases separated the two germline ends. CDR3 length: 14 amino acids. Germline V CDR1 and CDR2: PRHDT, FYEKMQ (reference sequence). CDR3 amino acids: CASSLLPGTDTQYF. In DNA, the CDR3 is TGTGCCAGCAGCTTATTGCCCGGCACAGATACGCAGTATTTT.

J is TRBJ1-1 and V is TRBV10-3, with 9 nucleotides matching TRBD1. The CDR3 contains 16 residues. CDR1 and CDR2 from the germline V gene are ENHRY and SYGVKD. Trimming removed 5 bases from V and 5 bases from J; junction bases left unmatched: 12. This chain's CDR3 is CAISLTGQGVGTEAFF. The CDR3 DNA reads as TGTGCCATCAGTTTAACGGGACAGGGAGTGGGGACTGAAGCTTTCTTT.

V usage is TRBV7-8 and J usage is TRBJ2-2; D uncertain. The ends were cut back, 2 bases at V and 4 bases at J, with 14 bases in the middle. Germline-derived CDR1 and CDR2 are SGHVS and FQNEAQ. The CDR3 sequence is 16 residues long. DNA of the CDR3: TGTGCCAGCAGCTTACAGTCCGCGGCCGGCACCGGGGAGCTGTTTTTT. Translating gives CASSLQSAAGTGELFF.

This clone came up once. J is TRBJ2-7 and V is TRBV11-3; 7 nucleotides line up with TRBD1. CDR3 length: 14 amino acids. The trim removed 3 bases at V and 5 bases at J, leaving 7 bases unmatched. Germline V gene data show CDR1 as SGHNT and CDR2 as YENEEA. The DNA of the CDR3 is TGTGCCAGCAGCTTCCCCGGGACAGACAACGAGCAGTACTTC. It encodes CASSFPGTDNEQYF.

Worth noting for this clone: Other DNA sequences of this sample code for an identical CDR3. The V and J genes are TRBV5-1 and TRBJ2-1; D is uncertain. In germline, CDR1 is SGHRS, CDR2 YFSETQ. The length of the CDR3 is 14 residues. V lost 4 bases, J lost 2 bases, and 10 bases lay in between. The CDR3 sequence is CASSLDRAYNEQFF. CDR3 DNA sequence: TGCGCCAGCAGCCTGGACCGAGCCTACAATGAGCAGTTCTTC.

This clone was recorded once. The CDR3: CASSAEKVYNEQFF. In DNA, the CDR3 is TGCGCCAGTTCGGCGGAGAAGGTTTACAATGAGCAGTTCTTC. This sequence joins TRBV4-1 and TRBJ2-1, with D unresolved. The CDR3 length is 14 residues. CDR1 MGHRA and CDR2 YSYEKL come from the germline V gene. The V gene lost 9 bases and the J gene lost 4 bases, with 16 bases spanning the gap.

This chain links TRBV4-3 with TRBJ2-3, with 7 bases lining up with TRBD1. The CDR3 runs to 17 residues. J lost 0 bases, V lost 1 base, and 7 bases had no gene match. Germline CDR1 and CDR2: LGHNA and YSLEER. Here the CDR3 reads CASSQGAGGESTDTQYF. CDR3 nucleotides: TGCGCCAGCAGCCAAGGGGCAGGGGGTGAGAGCACAGATACGCAGTATTTT.

This chain joins TRBV29-1 and TRBJ2-7, with 10 bases identical to TRBD1. V gave up 6 bases and J gave up 6 bases; unmatched junction bases: 5. The CDR3 is made up of 12 amino acids. Germline loops: CDR1 SQVTM, CDR2 ANQGSEA. The CDR3 nucleotides are TGCAGCGTAGGGACAGGGGTGTCCGAGCAGTACTTC. Protein product: CSVGTGVSEQYF.

The chain employs TRBV25-1 and TRBJ2-7; 7 bases fit TRBD2. This CDR3 region has 16 residues. The trim removed 4 bases at V and 2 bases at J, leaving 11 bases unmatched. From germline, CDR1 is MGHDK and CDR2 SYGVNS. CDR3 DNA sequence: TGTGCCAGCAGTGCCTATCAGAGCGGGGTAACCTACGAGCAGTACTTC. Its translation is CASSAYQSGVTYEQYF.

The J gene is TRBJ2-1, the V gene TRBV9; 8 bases are a match to TRBD2. CDR1 and CDR2 from the germline V gene are SGDLS and YYNGEE. After removal of 1 base from V and 6 bases from J, the junction contained 6 bases not matched to a gene. CDR3 length: 15 residues. The DNA for the CDR3 is TGTGCCAGCAGCGTATCGGGAGGGCCAAGCAATGAGCAGTTCTTC. Its protein is CASSVSGGPSNEQFF.

V and J are TRBV4-1 and TRBJ1-1; D may be TRBD1 (6 bases). The CDR3 covers 16 residues. V lost 0 bases, J lost 3 bases, and 14 bases lay in between. CDR1 and CDR2 from the germline V gene are MGHRA and YSYEKL. CDR3 in amino acids: CASSQEGGTPHTEAFF. The CDR3 nucleotides read TGCGCCAGCAGCCAAGAAGGGGGGACACCCCACACTGAAGCTTTCTTT.

The chain is built from TRBV5-4 and TRBJ2-7; 7 bases map to TRBD2. The CDR3 totals 12 residues. Germline CDR1 reads SGHNT; CDR2 reads YYREEE (reference sequence). After removal of 0 bases from V and 9 bases from J, the junction contained 3 bases not matched to a gene. The CDR3 coding sequence is TGTGCCAGCAGCTTGGGAACGGGGGGGCAGTACTTC. This gives the protein CASSLGTGGQYF.

Regarding this clone: A read error may produce the germline difference seen at one junction end. The CDR3 reads CASSYSGGRWLF. Written as DNA, the CDR3 is TGTGCCAGCAGTTACTCGGGTGGGCGGTGGCTCTTC. The chain employs TRBV6-5 and TRBJ2-1; D is unclear. Looked up from germline, CDR1 is MNHEY and CDR2 is SVGAGI. The CDR3 runs to 12 residues.